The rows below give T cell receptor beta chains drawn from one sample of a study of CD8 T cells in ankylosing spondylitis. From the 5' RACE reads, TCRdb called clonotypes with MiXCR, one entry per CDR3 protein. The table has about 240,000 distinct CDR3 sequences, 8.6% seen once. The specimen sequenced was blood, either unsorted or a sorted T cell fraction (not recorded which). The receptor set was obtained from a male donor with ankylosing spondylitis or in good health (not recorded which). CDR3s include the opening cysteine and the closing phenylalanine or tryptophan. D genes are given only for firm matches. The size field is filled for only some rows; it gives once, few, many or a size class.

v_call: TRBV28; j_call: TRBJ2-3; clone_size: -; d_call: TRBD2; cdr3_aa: CASSLMLAGGVDTQYF; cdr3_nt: TGTGCCAGCAGTTTAATGCTAGCGGGGGGTGTAGATACGCAGTATTTT
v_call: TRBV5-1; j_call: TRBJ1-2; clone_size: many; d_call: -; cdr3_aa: CASSLETGSLTDGYTF; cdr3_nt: TGCGCCAGCAGCTTGGAGACAGGCTCTTTAACCGATGGCTACACCTTC
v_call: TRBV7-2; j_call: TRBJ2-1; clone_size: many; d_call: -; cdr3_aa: CASSRQGTIPYNEQFF; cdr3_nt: TGTGCCAGCAGCCGACAGGGGACTATCCCCTACAATGAGCAGTTCTTC
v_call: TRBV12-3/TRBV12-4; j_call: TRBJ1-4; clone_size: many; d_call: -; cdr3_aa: CASSIGIKLFF; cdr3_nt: TGTGCCAGCAGTATAGGTATTAAACTGTTTTTT
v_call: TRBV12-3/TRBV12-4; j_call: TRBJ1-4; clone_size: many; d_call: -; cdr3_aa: CASSLGTTVGLSSTNEKLFF; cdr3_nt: TGTGCCAGCAGTTTAGGGACAACGGTCGGGCTTAGTTCAACTAATGAAAAACTGTTTTTT
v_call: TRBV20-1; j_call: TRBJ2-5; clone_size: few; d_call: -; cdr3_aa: CCARTPFGLKYQETQYF; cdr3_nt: TGCTGTGCTAGAACACCCTTCGGACTAAAGTACCAAGAGACCCAGTACTTC
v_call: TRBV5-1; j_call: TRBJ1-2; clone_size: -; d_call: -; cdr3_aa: CASTGDSFGVGYTF; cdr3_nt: TGCGCCAGCACCGGAGACAGTTTCGGGGTCGGCTACACCTTC
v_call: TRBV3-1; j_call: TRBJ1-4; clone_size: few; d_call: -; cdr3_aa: CASSLTLSPNEKLFF; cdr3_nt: TGTGCCAGCAGCCTGACCCTCAGCCCTAATGAAAAACTGTTTTTT
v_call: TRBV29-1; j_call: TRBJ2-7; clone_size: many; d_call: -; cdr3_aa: CSVVPSSSYEQYF; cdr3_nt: TGCAGCGTTGTTCCCTCGAGCTCCTACGAGCAGTACTTC
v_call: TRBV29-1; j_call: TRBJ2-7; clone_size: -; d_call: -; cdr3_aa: CSVAGDSYEQYF; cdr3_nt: TGCAGCGTGGCCGGTGATTCCTACGAGCAGTACTTC
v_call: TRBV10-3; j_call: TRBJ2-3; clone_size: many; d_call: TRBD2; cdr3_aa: CATWTSGGLPTDTQYF; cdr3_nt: TGTGCCACCTGGACTAGCGGGGGGCTCCCCACAGATACGCAGTATTTT
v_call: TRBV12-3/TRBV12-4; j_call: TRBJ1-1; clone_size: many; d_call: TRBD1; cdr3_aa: CASSAARDRGRSGAFF; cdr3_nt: TGTGCCAGCAGTGCCGCCCGCGACAGGGGGCGGTCCGGAGCTTTCTTT
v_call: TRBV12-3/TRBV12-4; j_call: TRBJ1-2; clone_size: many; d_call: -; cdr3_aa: CASSLGGASYGYTF; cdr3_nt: TGTGCCAGCAGTTTAGGAGGGGCAAGCTATGGCTACACCTTC
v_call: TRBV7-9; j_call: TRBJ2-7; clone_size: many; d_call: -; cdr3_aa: CASSLSESYYEQYF; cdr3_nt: TGTGCCAGCAGCTTATCCGAATCTTACTACGAGCAGTACTTC
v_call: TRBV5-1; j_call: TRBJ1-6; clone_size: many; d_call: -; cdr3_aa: CASSLDMGANSPLHF; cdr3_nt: TGCGCCAGCAGCTTGGATATGGGCGCCAATTCACCCCTCCACTTT
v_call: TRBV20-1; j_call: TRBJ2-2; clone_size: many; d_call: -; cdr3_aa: CSANPSTNTGELFF; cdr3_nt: TGCAGTGCTAACCCTAGCACCAACACCGGGGAGCTGTTTTTT
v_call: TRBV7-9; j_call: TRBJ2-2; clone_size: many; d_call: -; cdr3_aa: CASSLGARGRNTGELFF; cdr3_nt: TGTGCCAGCAGCTTAGGGGCAAGGGGTCGGAACACCGGGGAGCTGTTTTTT
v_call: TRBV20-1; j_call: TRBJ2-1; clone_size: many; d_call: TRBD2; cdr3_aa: CSAPLAGDYNEQFF; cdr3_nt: TGCAGTGCTCCCCTAGCGGGGGATTACAATGAGCAGTTCTTC
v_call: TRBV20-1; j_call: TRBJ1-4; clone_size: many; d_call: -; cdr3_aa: CSAPGGTSNEKLFF; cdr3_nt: TGCAGTGCCCCCGGGGGGACCTCTAATGAAAAACTGTTTTTT
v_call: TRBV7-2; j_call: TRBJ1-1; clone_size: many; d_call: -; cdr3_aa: CASSLGGTARAFF; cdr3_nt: TGTGCCAGCAGCTTAGGAGGGACGGCCAGGGCTTTCTTT
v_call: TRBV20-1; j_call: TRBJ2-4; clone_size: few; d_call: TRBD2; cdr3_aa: CSVTSPLAGADIQYF; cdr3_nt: TGCAGTGTCACCTCCCCCCTAGCGGGAGCGGACATTCAGTACTTC
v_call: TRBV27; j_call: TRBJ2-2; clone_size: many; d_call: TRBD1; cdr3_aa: CASRRDRGGGELFF; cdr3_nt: TGTGCCAGCAGACGGGACAGGGGGGGCGGGGAGCTGTTTTTT
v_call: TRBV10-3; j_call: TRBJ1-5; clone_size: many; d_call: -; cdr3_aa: CAISKGEGDQPQHF; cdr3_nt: TGTGCCATCAGTAAAGGGGAAGGGGACCAGCCCCAGCATTTT
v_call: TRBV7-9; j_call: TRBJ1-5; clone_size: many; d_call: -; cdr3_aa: CASSSTDQLQHF; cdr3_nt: TGTGCCAGCAGCTCAACCGATCAGCTCCAGCATTTT
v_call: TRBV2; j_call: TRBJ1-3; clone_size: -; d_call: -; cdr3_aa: CASSPTGPSGNTIYF; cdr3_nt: TGTGCCAGCAGTCCGACAGGACCTTCTGGAAACACCATATATTTT
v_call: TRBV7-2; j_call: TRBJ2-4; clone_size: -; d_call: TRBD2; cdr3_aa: CASSSSSGRAGSIQYF; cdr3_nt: TGTGCCAGCAGCTCCTCTAGCGGGAGGGCCGGGTCCATTCAGTACTTC
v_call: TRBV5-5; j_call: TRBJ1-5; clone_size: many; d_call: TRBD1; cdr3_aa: CASSLRQGREQPQHF; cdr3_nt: TGTGCCAGCAGCTTACGACAGGGTCGAGAACAGCCCCAGCATTTT
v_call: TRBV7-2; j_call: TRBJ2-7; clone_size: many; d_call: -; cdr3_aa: CASSLGPAGMQYF; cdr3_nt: TGTGCCAGCAGCTTAGGCCCTGCTGGGATGCAGTACTTC
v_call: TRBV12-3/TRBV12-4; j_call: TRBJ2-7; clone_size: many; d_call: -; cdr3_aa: CASSFSLGSYEQYF; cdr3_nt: TGTGCCAGCAGTTTCTCTCTTGGTAGCTACGAGCAGTACTTC
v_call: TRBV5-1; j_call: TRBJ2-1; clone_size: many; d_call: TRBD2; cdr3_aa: CASSLAHSGGDQFF; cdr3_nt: TGCGCCAGCAGCTTGGCCCATAGCGGGGGGGATCAGTTCTTC
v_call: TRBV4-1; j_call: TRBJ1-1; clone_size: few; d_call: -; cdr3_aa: CASSQEILNTEAFF; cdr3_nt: TGCGCCAGCAGCCAAGAGATATTGAACACTGAAGCTTTCTTT
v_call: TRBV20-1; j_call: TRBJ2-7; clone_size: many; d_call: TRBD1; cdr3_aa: CSARTGANEQYF; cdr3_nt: TGCAGTGCTCGTACAGGGGCCAACGAGCAGTACTTC
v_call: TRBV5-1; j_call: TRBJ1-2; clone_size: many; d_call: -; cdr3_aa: CASSLERATRGGYTF; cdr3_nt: TGCGCCAGCAGCTTGGAAAGGGCCACCCGGGGTGGCTACACCTTC
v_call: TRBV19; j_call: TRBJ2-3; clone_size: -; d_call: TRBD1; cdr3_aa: CASSWTAGTATDTQYF; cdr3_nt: TGTGCCAGTAGTTGGACTGCCGGGACAGCCACAGATACGCAGTATTTT
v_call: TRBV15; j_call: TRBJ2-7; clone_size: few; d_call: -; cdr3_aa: CATSRQVAYEQYF; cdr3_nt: TGTGCCACCAGCAGACAAGTTGCCTACGAGCAGTACTTC
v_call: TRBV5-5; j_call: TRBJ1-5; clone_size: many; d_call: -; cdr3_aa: CASSEGQISNQPQHF; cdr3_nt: TGTGCCAGCAGCGAGGGACAAATTAGCAATCAGCCCCAGCATTTT
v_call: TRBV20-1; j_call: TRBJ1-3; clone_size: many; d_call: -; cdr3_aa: CSASLTGSGNTIYF; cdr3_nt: TGCAGTGCTTCCCTGACAGGTTCTGGAAACACCATATATTTT
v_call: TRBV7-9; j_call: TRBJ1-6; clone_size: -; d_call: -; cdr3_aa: CASSYELNSPLHF; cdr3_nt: TGTGCCAGCAGCTATGAACTGAATTCACCCCTCCACTTT
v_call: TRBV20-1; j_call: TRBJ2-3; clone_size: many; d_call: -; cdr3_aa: CSARSGTGSDTQYF; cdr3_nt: TGCAGTGCTAGATCAGGGACCGGCTCGGATACGCAGTATTTT
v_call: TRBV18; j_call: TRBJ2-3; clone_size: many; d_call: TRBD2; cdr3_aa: CASSSTSGRTDTQYF; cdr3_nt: TGTGCCAGCTCATCGACTAGCGGGAGGACAGATACGCAGTATTTT
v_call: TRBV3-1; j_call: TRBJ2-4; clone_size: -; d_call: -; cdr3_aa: CASSQGASSKNIQYF; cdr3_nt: TGTGCCAGCAGCCAAGGCGCTAGCAGTAAAAACATTCAGTACTTC
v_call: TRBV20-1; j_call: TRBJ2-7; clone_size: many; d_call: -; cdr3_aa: CSATRTGTFDSYEQYF; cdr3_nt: TGCAGTGCTACACGAACCGGGACTTTCGACTCCTACGAGCAGTACTTC
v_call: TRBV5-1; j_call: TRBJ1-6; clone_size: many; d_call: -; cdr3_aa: CASSSRGEDNSPLHF; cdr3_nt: TGCGCCAGCAGCTCCCGCGGGGAGGATAATTCACCCCTCCACTTT
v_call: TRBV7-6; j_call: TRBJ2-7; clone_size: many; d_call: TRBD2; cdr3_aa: CASSPRASGINEQYF; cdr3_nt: TGTGCCAGCAGCCCAAGGGCTAGCGGGATAAACGAGCAGTACTTC
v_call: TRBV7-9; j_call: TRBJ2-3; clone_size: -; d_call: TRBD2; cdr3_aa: CASSRRLAEDLDTQYF; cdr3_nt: TGTGCCAGCAGCCGGAGACTAGCGGAGGACTTAGATACGCAGTATTTT
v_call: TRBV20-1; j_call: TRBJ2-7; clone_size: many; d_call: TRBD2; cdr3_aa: CSAPAGATYEQYF; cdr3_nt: TGCAGTGCTCCTGCGGGAGCGACCTACGAGCAGTACTTC
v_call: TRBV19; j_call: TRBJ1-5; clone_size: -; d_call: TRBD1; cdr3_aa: CASTDRVGGQPQHF; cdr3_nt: TGTGCCAGTACAGACAGGGTGGGTGGTCAGCCCCAGCATTTT
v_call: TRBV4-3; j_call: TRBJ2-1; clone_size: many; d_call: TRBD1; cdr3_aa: CASSQLPPRGTGDYNEQFF; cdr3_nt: TGCGCCAGCAGCCAACTCCCCCCACGAGGGACAGGGGATTACAATGAGCAGTTCTTC
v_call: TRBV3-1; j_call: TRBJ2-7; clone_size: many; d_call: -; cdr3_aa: CASSPLPSSYEQYF; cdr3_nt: TGTGCCAGCAGCCCGCTTCCTTCCTCCTACGAGCAGTACTTC
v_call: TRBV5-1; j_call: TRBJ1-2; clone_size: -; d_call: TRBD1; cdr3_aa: CASSGNAGGPYGYTF; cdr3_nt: TGCGCCAGCAGCGGAAACGCAGGGGGGCCCTATGGCTACACCTTC
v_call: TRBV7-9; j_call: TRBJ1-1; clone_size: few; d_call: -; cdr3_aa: CASSLLGARTEAFF; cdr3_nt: TGTGCCAGCAGCTTACTGGGGGCGCGCACTGAAGCTTTCTTT
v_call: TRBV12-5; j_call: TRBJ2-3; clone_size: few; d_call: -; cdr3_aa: CASGLVVIAGSTDTQYF; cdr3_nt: TGTGCTAGTGGTTTGGTAGTAATTGCGGGCAGCACAGATACGCAGTATTTT